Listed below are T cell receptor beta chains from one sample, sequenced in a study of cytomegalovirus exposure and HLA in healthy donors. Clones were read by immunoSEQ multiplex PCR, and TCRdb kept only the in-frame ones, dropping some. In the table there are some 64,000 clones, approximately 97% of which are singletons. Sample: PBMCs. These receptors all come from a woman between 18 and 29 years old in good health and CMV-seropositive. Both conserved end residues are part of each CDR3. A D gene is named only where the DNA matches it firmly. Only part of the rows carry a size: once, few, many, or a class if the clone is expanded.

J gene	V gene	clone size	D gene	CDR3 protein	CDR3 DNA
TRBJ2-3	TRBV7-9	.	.	CASSFISVSGTDTQYF	TGTGCCAGCAGCTTCATTAGCGTCTCGGGCACAGATACGCAGTATTTT
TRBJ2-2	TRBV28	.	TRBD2	CASSPRLAAGELFF	TGTGCCAGCAGCCCTCGACTAGCCGCCGGGGAGCTGTTTTTT
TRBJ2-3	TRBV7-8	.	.	CASSLGPGDTQYF	TGTGCCAGCAGCTTAGGTCCGGGAGATACGCAGTATTTT
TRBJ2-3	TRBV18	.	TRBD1	CASSPPTGTGADTQYF	TGTGCCAGCTCACCACCGACCGGGACAGGGGCAGATACGCAGTATTTT
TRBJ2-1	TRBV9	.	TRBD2	CASSVASGRAYEQFF	TGTGCCAGCAGCGTAGCTAGCGGGAGGGCCTACGAGCAGTTCTTC
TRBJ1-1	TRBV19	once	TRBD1	CASSIAGGQGVFQGTEAFF	TGTGCCAGTAGTATAGCCGGTGGACAGGGAGTGTTTCAGGGCACTGAAGCTTTCTTT
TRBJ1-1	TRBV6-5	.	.	CASRLIAGDTEAFF	TGTGCCAGCAGACTAATTGCAGGGGACACTGAAGCTTTCTTT
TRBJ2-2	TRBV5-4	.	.	CASSLGQTPNTGELFF	TGTGCCAGCAGCTTGGGACAGACCCCGAACACCGGGGAGCTGTTTTTT
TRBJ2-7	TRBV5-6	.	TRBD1	CASSLISDREFRYYEQYF	TGTGCCAGCAGCTTGATTTCGGACAGGGAATTCCGTTACTACGAGCAGTACTTC
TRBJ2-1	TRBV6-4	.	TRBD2	CASSISSSGRYNEQFF	TGTGCCAGCAGTATATCTTCTAGCGGGAGGTACAATGAGCAGTTCTTC
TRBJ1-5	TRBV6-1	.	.	CASSERGGPGGQPQHF	TGTGCCAGCAGTGAAAGGGGCGGCCCCGGGGGTCAGCCCCAGCATTTT
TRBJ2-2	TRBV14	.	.	CASSQDLNTGELFF	TGTGCCAGCAGCCAAGATCTGAACACCGGGGAGCTGTTTTTT
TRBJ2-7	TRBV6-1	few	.	CASSHSYEQYF	TGTGCCAGCAGCCATTCCTACGAGCAGTACTTC
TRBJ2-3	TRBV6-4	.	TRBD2	CASSEVAGGTDTQYF	TGTGCCAGCAGTGAGGTAGCGGGAGGCACAGATACGCAGTATTTT
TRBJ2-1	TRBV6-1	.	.	CASSEDDSGHNEQFF	TGTGCCAGCAGTGAAGATGATAGCGGTCACAATGAGCAGTTCTTC
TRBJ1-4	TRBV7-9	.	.	CASSSRWGEATNEKLFF	TGTGCCAGCAGCTCGCGTTGGGGGGAAGCAACTAATGAAAAACTGTTTTTT
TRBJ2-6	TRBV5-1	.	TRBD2	CASRASGSSGANVLTF	TGCGCCAGCAGGGCTAGCGGGTCCTCTGGGGCCAACGTCCTGACTTTC
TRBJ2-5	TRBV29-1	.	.	CSVEGLGEETQYF	TGCAGCGTTGAGGGCCTAGGGGAAGAGACCCAGTACTTC
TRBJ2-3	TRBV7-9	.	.	CASSSGTDTQYF	TGTGCCAGCAGCTCCGGCACAGATACGCAGTATTTT
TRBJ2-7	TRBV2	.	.	CASSERTGRDEQYF	TGTGCCAGCAGTGAAAGGACAGGGAGGGACGAGCAGTACTTC
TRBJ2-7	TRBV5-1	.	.	CASRSDMHYEQYF	TGCGCCAGCAGATCGGACATGCACTACGAGCAGTACTTC
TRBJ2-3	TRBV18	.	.	CASSLPGASDTQYF	TGTGCCAGCTCACTCCCAGGGGCCTCGGATACGCAGTATTTT
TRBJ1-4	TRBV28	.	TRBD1	CASSMTGTNEKLFF	TGTGCCAGCAGTATGACAGGGACTAATGAAAAACTGTTTTTT
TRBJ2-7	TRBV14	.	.	CASSQLTALEQYF	TGTGCCAGCAGCCAGCTTACAGCCCTCGAGCAGTACTTC
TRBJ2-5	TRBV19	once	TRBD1	CASRSKGGPGQETQYF	TGTGCCAGTAGAAGCAAAGGGGGCCCGGGCCAAGAGACCCAGTACTTC
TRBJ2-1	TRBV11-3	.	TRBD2	CASSQGLAGDNEQFF	TGTGCCAGCAGCCAGGGACTAGCGGGAGACAATGAGCAGTTCTTC
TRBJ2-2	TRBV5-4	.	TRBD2	CASRGEREFGELFF	TGTGCCAGCAGGGGCGAGCGGGAGTTCGGGGAGCTGTTTTTT
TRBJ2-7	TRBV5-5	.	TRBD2	CASSLYSGSGDEQYF	TGTGCCAGCAGCCTTTATAGCGGGAGCGGCGACGAGCAGTACTTC
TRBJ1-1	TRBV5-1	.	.	CASNPRGGSNTEAFF	TGCGCCAGCAATCCTAGGGGGGGCAGCAACACTGAAGCTTTCTTT
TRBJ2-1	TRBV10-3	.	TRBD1	CAISYTPDRGLNNEQFF	TGTGCCATCAGTTACACTCCGGACAGGGGTCTTAACAATGAGCAGTTCTTC
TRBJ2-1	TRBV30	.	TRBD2	CAWTTSGQYNEQFF	TGTGCCTGGACCACTAGCGGACAATACAATGAGCAGTTCTTC
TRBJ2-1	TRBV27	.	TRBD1	CASSRGRSYNEQFF	TGTGCCAGCAGTAGGGGGCGCTCCTACAATGAGCAGTTCTTC
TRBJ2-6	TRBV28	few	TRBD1	CASSSGQGPSGANVLTF	TGTGCCAGCAGTTCCGGACAGGGACCCTCTGGGGCCAACGTCCTGACTTTC
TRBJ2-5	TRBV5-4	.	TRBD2	CASSPRTSGETQYF	TGTGCCAGCAGCCCAAGGACTAGCGGGGAGACCCAGTACTTC
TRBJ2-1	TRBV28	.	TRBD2	CASSFPSGRYNEQFF	TGTGCCAGCAGTTTCCCTAGCGGGAGATACAATGAGCAGTTCTTC
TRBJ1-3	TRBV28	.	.	CASIPSIRGTGNTIYF	TGTGCCAGCATCCCCTCTATCAGGGGTACGGGAAACACCATATATTTT
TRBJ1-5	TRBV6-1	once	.	CASSVEAQKSQHF	TGTGCCAGCAGTGTGGAAGCACAGAAGTCCCAGCATTTT
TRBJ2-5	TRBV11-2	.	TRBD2	CASSLGLAGPRGETQYF	TGTGCCAGCAGCTTAGGACTAGCGGGACCTCGAGGGGAGACCCAGTACTTC
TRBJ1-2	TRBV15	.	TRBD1	CATSSGQGLGYTF	TGTGCCACCAGCAGTGGACAGGGATTGGGCTACACCTTC
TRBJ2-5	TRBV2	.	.	CASSYQGAQETQYF	TGTGCCAGCAGTTACCAGGGTGCCCAAGAGACCCAGTACTTC
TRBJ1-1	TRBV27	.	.	CASSLAADTEAFF	TGTGCCAGCAGTTTAGCGGCAGACACTGAAGCTTTCTTT
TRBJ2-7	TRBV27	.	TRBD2	CASSLTSGRITPSYEQYF	TGTGCCAGCAGCCTGACTAGCGGGAGAATAACACCCTCCTACGAGCAGTACTTC
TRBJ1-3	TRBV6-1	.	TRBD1	CASISQAGGGNTIYF	TGTGCCAGCATCTCCCAGGCAGGGGGTGGAAACACCATATATTTT
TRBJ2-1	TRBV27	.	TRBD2	CASSPGTSGANEQFF	TGTGCCAGCAGTCCCGGGACTAGCGGAGCCAATGAGCAGTTCTTC
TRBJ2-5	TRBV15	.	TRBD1	CATSNRGEVETQYF	TGTGCCACCAGCAACAGGGGTGAGGTGGAGACCCAGTACTTC
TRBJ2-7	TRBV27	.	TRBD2	CASSRTSGYEQYF	TGTGCCAGCAGTAGGACTAGCGGTTACGAGCAGTACTTC
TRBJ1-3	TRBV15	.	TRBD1	CATSRGDRGLGNTIYF	TGTGCCACCAGCAGAGGGGACAGGGGGCTTGGAAACACCATATATTTT
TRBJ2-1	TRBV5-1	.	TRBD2	CASSLVLAGGHNEQFF	TGCGCCAGCAGCTTGGTACTAGCGGGAGGCCACAATGAGCAGTTCTTC
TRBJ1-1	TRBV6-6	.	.	CASSTVTRFTEAFF	TGTGCCAGCAGTACCGTCACACGCTTCACTGAAGCTTTCTTT
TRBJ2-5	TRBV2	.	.	CASSEASSQYF	TGTGCCAGCAGTGAAGCCTCTTCCCAGTACTTC
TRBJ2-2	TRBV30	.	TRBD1	CAWSGDRGLTGELFF	TGTGCCTGGAGTGGAGACAGGGGGTTGACGGGGGAGCTGTTTTTT
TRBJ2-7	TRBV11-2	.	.	CASRIQGYEQYF	TGTGCCAGCAGAATACAGGGCTACGAGCAGTACTTC
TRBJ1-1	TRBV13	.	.	CASTIKSRPYTEAFF	TGTGCCAGCACCATTAAGTCCAGGCCTTACACTGAAGCTTTCTTT
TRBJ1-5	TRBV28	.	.	CASSLIGEPQHF	TGTGCCAGCAGTTTAATCGGGGAGCCCCAGCATTTT
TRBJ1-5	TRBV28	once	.	CASRTDRNLSNQPQHF	TGTGCCAGCAGAACCGACAGGAATCTTAGCAATCAGCCCCAGCATTTT
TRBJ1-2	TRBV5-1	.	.	CASSLSGRIVEGYTF	TGCGCCAGCAGCTTAAGTGGCAGGATAGTCGAGGGCTACACCTTC
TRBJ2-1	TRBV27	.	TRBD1	CASSLNRGPLYNEQFF	TGTGCCAGCAGTTTAAACAGGGGGCCTTTATACAATGAGCAGTTCTTC